Presented here are 25 T cell receptor beta chains from one specimen sequenced in a study of T cell repertoires in cytomegalovirus infection (dated by TCRdb to 2018 to 2020). The sequencing machine was an Illumina HiSeq 1500. TCRdb applied fastp at Q25 and MiXCR to the public reads, then kept only in-frame beta chains. Entries that share a CDR3 protein sequence are merged under the most common genes and DNA. This sample has more than 300,000 distinct CDR3 sequences in its table, and just under 35% of those were observed once. The ten largest clones take up about 13% of the sample. The treatment or condition label of this sample denotes: in vitro stimulation with specific CMV peptide epitopes to enrich CMV-specific T cells. These TCRs' antigens remain unknown. Sequenced material: cultured PBMCs, taken from culture after CMV antigen stimulation. All receptors derive from a human donor in good health (CMV status not recorded). Some clones in this sample may be carry-over from other donors' samples.

The chain uses TRBV5-1 and TRBJ2-7; TRBD2 might be the D (5 bases). CDR3 length: 16 residues. V gave up 4 bases and J gave up 3 bases, with 20 bases separating them. Per the germline V gene, CDR1 is SGHRS and CDR2 is YFSETQ. CDR3 DNA sequence: TGCGCCAGCAGCCTCGAGGGCTCCCAGATACTCTACGAGCAGTACTTC. Its protein product is CASSLEGSQILYEQYF. The variable domain in full, with the rest retrieved from reference TRBV5-1 and TRBJ2-7, is KAGVTQTPRYLIKTRGQQVTLSCSPISGHRSVSWYQQTPGQGLQFLFEYFSETQRNKGNFPGRFSGRQFSNSRSEMNVSTLELGDSALYLCASSLEGSQILYEQYFGPGTRLTVT.

The V and J genes are TRBV10-3 and TRBJ2-5; 11 nucleotides line up with TRBD2. Germline V gene sequence: CDR1 ENHRY, CDR2 SYGVKD. CDR3 size: 14 residues. The V segment lost 10 bases and the J segment 1 base; nucleotides outside the gene matches: 5. This CDR3 is CATGTSGSQETQYF. CDR3 sequence (DNA): TGTGCCACCGGGACTAGCGGAAGCCAAGAGACCCAGTACTTC.

The chain combines TRBV12-3 or TRBV12-4 with TRBJ2-7; the D gene is possibly TRBD1 (6 bases). This CDR3 has 16 residues. V lost 3 bases and J 0 bases, leaving 15 bases between the germline ends. In DNA form, the CDR3 reads TGTGCCAGCAGTTTTGGCAGGGGCCATTACTCCTACGAGCAGTACTTC. Residues: CASSFGRGHYSYEQYF.

V gene TRBV5-1 combines with J gene TRBJ2-5; 9 bases line up with TRBD2. With 1 base clipped from V and 2 bases from J, the junction kept 3 bases outside the gene matches. This CDR3 contains 15 residues. Looked up from germline, CDR1 is SGHRS and CDR2 is YFSETQ. In DNA form, the CDR3 reads TGCGCCAGCAGCTTGCTGACTAGCGGACAAGAGACCCAGTACTTC. Translated: CASSLLTSGQETQYF.

The rearrangement links TRBV7-2 to TRBJ1-1; D ambiguous. Germline V gene lookup returns CDR1 SGHTA and CDR2 FQGNSA. Trimming cost V 5 bases and J 0 bases, with 7 bases left between them. The CDR3 is 13 residues long. This chain's CDR3 is CASSPVMNTEAFF. In nucleotides, the CDR3 is TGTGCCAGCAGCCCGGTCATGAACACTGAAGCTTTCTTT.

Details on this clonotype: At one end the junction does not follow the germline gene, possibly because of a read error. The CDR3 loop reads CASSSEQGYTIGEPFF. CDR3 DNA: TGTGCCAGCAGTTCCGAACAGGGCTACACAATCGGGGAGCCGTTTTTT. This chain links TRBV6-1 with TRBJ2-2; TRBD1 might be the D (6 bases). Germline CDR1 is MNHNS and CDR2 is SASEGT. This CDR3 has 16 residues.

The chain combines TRBV7-9 with TRBJ2-5, with D hard to call. The CDR3 length is 14 residues. V lost 5 bases to trimming and J lost 2 bases, with 12 bases between them. CDR1 is SEHNR and CDR2 is FQNEAQ in the germline V gene (reference sequence). CDR3: CASSPLDGQETQYF. The CDR3 coding sequence is TGTGCCAGCAGCCCCTTGGACGGACAAGAGACCCAGTACTTC.

The chain combines TRBV5-6 with TRBJ2-1; 11 nucleotides align to TRBD2. There are 15 residues in the CDR3. The V gene's germline CDR1 is SGHDT and CDR2 YYEEEE. V trimming: 2 bases; J trimming: 6 bases; junction bases outside the gene matches: 4. This chain's CDR3 is CASSLLAGAPNEQFF. As DNA, the CDR3 is TGTGCCAGCAGCTTACTAGCGGGAGCTCCCAATGAGCAGTTCTTC.

This clonotype was recorded many times. The rearrangement links TRBV7-2 to TRBJ1-2; the match to TRBD1 covers 7 bases. V lost 8 bases to trimming and J lost 7 bases; unmatched junction nucleotides: 10. This CDR3 contains 13 residues. Per germline, CDR1 SGHTA and CDR2 FQGNSA. CDR3 nucleotides: TGTGCCAGCTGGAAGGAGGGGGCAATTGGCTACACCTTC. Amino acids: CASWKEGAIGYTF.

Only a few counts were recorded for this clonotype. The genes are TRBV7-2 and TRBJ1-5; D unclear. CDR3 length equals 14 residues. V was cut by 5 bases and J by 4 bases, with 12 bases left in between. Germline values: CDR1 SGHTA, CDR2 FQGNSA. CDR3 coding DNA: TGTGCCAGCAGCACAAGACACGGGAATCAGCCCCAGCATTTT. Its protein is CASSTRHGNQPQHF.

This clonotype is a singleton in its sample. This chain joins TRBV4-3 and TRBJ2-1; D not resolved. Germline values: CDR1 LGHNA, CDR2 YSLEER. V lost 0 bases, J lost 3 bases, and 6 bases lay in between. The CDR3 runs 14 residues. DNA for the CDR3: TGCGCCAGCAGCCAAGACTATGGCTACAATGAGCAGTTCTTC. Its translation: CASSQDYGYNEQFF.

The rearrangement uses TRBV6-1 and TRBJ2-3, with D possibly matching TRBD1 (5 bases). The CDR3 loop spans 12 amino acids. CDR1 is MNHNS, CDR2 SASEGT, per germline. Trimming took off 6 bases at V and 14 bases at J, with 18 bases between the two ends. The CDR3 nucleotides read TGTGCCAGCAGCTCCCCCCAGGGATTTTTGTATTTT. Translated, it gives CASSSPQGFLYF.

This clonotype came up a few times. The rearrangement uses TRBV27 and TRBJ1-2; 10 bases line up with TRBD1. CDR3 length: 16 amino acids. Per the germline V gene, CDR1 is MNHEY and CDR2 is SMNVEV (reference sequence). J lost 4 bases, V lost 5 bases, and 10 bases had no gene match. The CDR3 sequence is CASSPLGTGDGYGYTF. In DNA, the CDR3 is TGTGCCAGCAGTCCACTCGGGACAGGGGATGGCTATGGCTACACCTTC.

The J gene is TRBJ2-2, the V gene TRBV7-6, with 9 bases identical to TRBD2. The CDR3 has 19 amino acids. Germline CDR1 reads SGHVS; CDR2 reads FNYEAQ. Trimming cost V 3 bases and J 0 bases; bases outside gene matches: 11. CDR3 DNA sequence: TGTGCCAGCAGCTTTCCTCTAGCGGGGAAACAAGCGAACACCGGGGAGCTGTTTTTT. It translates to CASSFPLAGKQANTGELFF. The variable domain in full, completed from reference TRBV7-6 and TRBJ2-2, reads GAGVSQSPRYKVTKRGQDVALRCDPISGHVSLYWYRQALGQGPEFLTYFNYEAQQDKSGLPNDRFSAERPEGSISTLTIQRTEQRDSAMYRCASSFPLAGKQANTGELFFGEGSRLTVL.

There are many counts of this clonotype. The chain employs TRBV28 and TRBJ1-5; possible D gene TRBD1, 6 bases. CDR3 size: 14 residues. With 6 bases removed from V and 5 bases from J, the gap between germline ends came to 14 bases. Looked up from germline, CDR1 is MDHEN and CDR2 is SYDVKM. The CDR3 protein is CASRENTGYQPQHF. Written as DNA, the CDR3 is TGTGCCAGCAGGGAAAACACAGGGTATCAGCCCCAGCATTTT.

The chain uses TRBV4-3 and TRBJ1-1, with D uncertain. Germline CDR1 LGHNA, CDR2 YSLEER. CDR3 length: 16 amino acids. V was cut by 0 bases and J by 1 base, with 12 bases left in between. CDR3 coding DNA: TGCGCCAGCAGCCAAGATCGGCAGGATCCGAACACTGAAGCTTTCTTT. This translates into CASSQDRQDPNTEAFF.

In its sample, this clonotype was seen a few times. The chain links TRBV5-4 to TRBJ2-5; TRBD2 matches at 7 bases. The CDR3 is made up of 15 amino acids. J was trimmed by 5 bases and V by 1 base; bases with no gene match: 8. Germline assignment: CDR1 SGHNT and CDR2 YYREEE (reference sequence). CDR3 amino acids: CASSLLGGSGETQYF. The CDR3 DNA is TGTGCCAGCAGCTTGCTCGGCGGGAGCGGGGAGACCCAGTACTTC.

V and J are TRBV5-3 and TRBJ2-1; the D gene is possibly TRBD2 (6 bases). TRBV5-3 is known as an ORF, though its function is uncertain. Trimming shortened V by 1 base and J by 7 bases, and 21 bases separated the two germline ends. This CDR3 spans 17 amino acids. The CDR3 DNA sequence: TGTGCCAGAAGCTTGCCTCTACTAGCTGACCAAGGGAATGAGCAGTTCTTC. Its translation is CARSLPLLADQGNEQFF.

This clonotype was counted at least ten times. The rearrangement joins TRBV7-2 to TRBJ1-2; 8 nucleotides agree with TRBD1. The CDR3 is 14 residues long. The germline CDR1 and CDR2 sequences are SGHTA and FQGNSA. After removal of 7 bases from V and 3 bases from J, the junction contained 7 bases not matched to a gene. The CDR3 reads CASNPTGDHYGYTF. Written as DNA, the CDR3 is TGTGCCAGCAACCCGACAGGGGATCACTATGGCTACACCTTC. The full variable domain, its missing parts supplied by reference TRBV7-2 and TRBJ1-2, is GAGVSQSPSNKVTEKGKDVELRCDPISGHTALYWYRQSLGQGLEFLIYFQGNSAPDKSGLPSDRFSAERTGGSVSTLTIQRTQQEDSAVYLCASNPTGDHYGYTFGSGTRLTVV.

This chain joins TRBV24-1 and TRBJ2-3; 10 nucleotides match TRBD2. Germline lookup yields CDR1 KGHDR and CDR2 SFDVKD. V trimming: 4 bases; J trimming: 4 bases; junction bases outside the gene matches: 4. This CDR3 is built from 15 residues. CDR3 loop: CATSDAGLAADTQYF. CDR3 nucleotide sequence: TGTGCCACCAGTGACGCCGGACTAGCGGCAGATACGCAGTATTTT.

The J gene is TRBJ2-1, the V gene TRBV6-2 or TRBV6-3; D remains unclear. Trimming shortened V by 6 bases and J by 5 bases, and 14 bases separated the two germline ends. The CDR3 has 14 residues. Per the germline V gene, CDR1 is MNHEY and CDR2 is SVGEGT. CDR3 sequence (DNA): TGTGCCAGCAGCAAGGTTCCCCGGGACAATGAGCAGTTCTTC. Encoded protein: CASSKVPRDNEQFF.

This clonotype was recorded once. The chain links TRBV20-1 to TRBJ2-1; TRBD1 or TRBD2 may be the D gene (5 bases each). Germline V CDR1 and CDR2: DFQATT, SNEGSKA (reference sequence). The CDR3 covers 12 residues. Trimming stripped 6 bases from V and 9 bases from J, with 15 bases between. CDR3 amino acids: CSANLGTGEQFF. Written as DNA, the CDR3 is TGCAGTGCCAACCTCGGGACGGGTGAGCAGTTCTTC.

This clonotype was seen a handful of times. Here the CDR3 DNA reads TGTGCCAGCGGAAGAACAGGTTATAATTCACCCCTCCACTTT. Its translation: CASGRTGYNSPLHF. The chain joins TRBV6-1 to TRBJ1-6; perhaps TRBD1 as D (5 bases). The V and J ends lost 8 bases and 4 bases respectively, with 12 bases between them. Germline V gene sequence: CDR1 MNHNS, CDR2 SASEGT. The CDR3 has 14 residues.

This clonotype was counted many times. The chain carries TRBV12-3 or TRBV12-4 and TRBJ2-5; no firm D call. V gave up 3 bases and J gave up 5 bases, with 7 bases separating them. This CDR3 has 12 residues. CDR3 region: CASSFHVETQYF. In DNA, the CDR3 is TGTGCCAGCAGTTTTCACGTGGAGACCCAGTACTTC.

This clonotype was found a few times. The CDR3 sequence: CASSFGTLNSPLHF. As DNA, the CDR3 is TGTGCCAGCAGCTTCGGGACCCTTAATTCACCCCTCCACTTT. The chain uses TRBV7-9 and TRBJ1-6, with D perhaps matching TRBD1 (5 bases). This CDR3 region has 14 residues. The ends were cut back, 3 bases at V and 6 bases at J, with 9 bases in the middle. Germline CDR1 is SEHNR and CDR2 is FQNEAQ (reference sequence).